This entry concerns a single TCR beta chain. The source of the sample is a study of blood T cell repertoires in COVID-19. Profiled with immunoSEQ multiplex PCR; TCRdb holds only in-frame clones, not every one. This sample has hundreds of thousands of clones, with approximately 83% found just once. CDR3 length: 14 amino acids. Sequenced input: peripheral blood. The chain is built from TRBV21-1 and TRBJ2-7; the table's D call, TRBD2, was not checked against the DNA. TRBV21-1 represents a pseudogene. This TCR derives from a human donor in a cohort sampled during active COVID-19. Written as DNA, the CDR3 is TGTGCCAGGAAACTCCGTGTTGGCTCCTACGAGCAGTACTTC. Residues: CARKLRVGSYEQYF.